The 11 T cell receptor beta chains reported below all come from one sample, sequenced in a study of shared clonotypes between healthy human individuals. Generated by immunoSEQ multiplex PCR, the TCRdb table keeps only in-frame clones and is missing some. The repertoire holds around 2.1 million clones, with 85% to 95% as singletons. The naive CD8 population came from CD45RO-negative cells selected for CCR7, without terminally differentiated effector memory CD45RA+ cells. The sample consisted of naive CD8+ T cells from PBMCs. The receptors shown here come from a man aged 18 to 29 in good health. Some clones in this sample may be carry-over from other donors' samples.

This clone appeared once. This chain uses TRBV7-2 with TRBJ2-3; 7 positions match TRBD1. The CDR3 contains 12 residues. In germline, CDR1 is SGHTA, CDR2 FQGNSA. The J segment lost 8 bases and the V segment lost 5 bases, leaving 4 bases of the junction unmatched. The DNA of the CDR3 is TGTGCCAGCAGCCCGGACAGGAGTACGCAGTATTTT. Translated, it gives CASSPDRSTQYF.

The chain recombines TRBV5-4 with TRBJ2-1; TRBD1 might be the D (6 bases). With 4 bases removed from V and 8 bases from J, the gap between germline ends came to 22 bases. Germline V lookup: CDR1 SGHNT, CDR2 YYREEE (reference sequence). The CDR3 extends over 16 amino acids. The CDR3 coding sequence is TGTGCCAGCAGCCCCAACAGGGCTTCATTTTTCGATGAGCAGTTCTTC. It codes for CASSPNRASFFDEQFF.

This clone was detected once. This sequence joins TRBV7-9 and TRBJ2-2, with 15 bases that match TRBD2. With 5 bases clipped from V and 4 bases from J, the junction kept 5 bases outside the gene matches. CDR1 is SEHNR and CDR2 is FQNEAQ in the germline V gene (reference sequence). CDR3 length: 17 residues. CDR3: CASSDWTSGRGTGELFF. CDR3 in DNA: TGTGCCAGCAGCGACTGGACTAGCGGGAGGGGCACCGGGGAGCTGTTTTTT.

Points on this clone: Other DNA variants within this sample encode the same CDR3. V and J are TRBV19 and TRBJ2-2; TRBD2 matches 11 bases. The junction had 1 base not matched to a gene; V was cut back by 3 bases and J by 4 bases. The CDR3 loop spans 15 amino acids. CDR1 and CDR2 (germline): LNHDA, SQIVND (reference sequence). In DNA form, the CDR3 reads TGTGCCAGTAGTATCCTAGCGGGAGGCACCGGGGAGCTGTTTTTT. Translated, it gives CASSILAGGTGELFF.

This chain joins TRBV14 and TRBJ2-3, with 8 bases fitting TRBD2. J lost 4 bases, V lost 1 base, and 7 bases had no gene match. The CDR3 contains 16 residues. CDR1 is SGHDN, CDR2 FVKESK, per germline. The CDR3 sequence is CASSQVVGRASDTQYF. The CDR3 DNA is TGTGCCAGCAGCCAAGTTGTCGGGAGGGCATCAGATACGCAGTATTTT.

This chain joins TRBV7-9 and TRBJ2-1; the match to TRBD2 covers 12 bases. The CDR3 totals 15 residues. After removal of 2 bases from V and 8 bases from J, the junction contained 4 bases not matched to a gene. Germline V gene lookup returns CDR1 SEHNR and CDR2 FQNEAQ (reference sequence). CDR3: CASSLRSSGRDEQFF. CDR3 DNA sequence: TGTGCCAGCAGCTTAAGGTCTAGCGGGAGGGATGAGCAGTTCTTC.

V is TRBV19 and J is TRBJ2-1; tentative D call: TRBD1 (5 bases). Deletions cut 7 bases from V and 3 bases from J, with 28 bases between. CDR1 is LNHDA and CDR2 is SQIVND in the germline V gene (reference sequence). The CDR3 contains 19 residues. The CDR3 region has the DNA TGTGCCAGTACCAAGGGGTCCGGGTTCGTGCATCCCTACTACAATGAGCAGTTCTTC. It codes for CASTKGSGFVHPYYNEQFF.

This chain links TRBV28 with TRBJ1-2, with D uncertain. Trimming shortened V by 6 bases and J by 1 base, and 15 bases separated the two germline ends. Germline V gene lookup returns CDR1 MDHEN and CDR2 SYDVKM. CDR3 length: 15 residues. The CDR3 is CASRTLGVYNYGYTF. As DNA, the CDR3 is TGTGCCAGCAGAACATTAGGCGTATATAACTATGGCTACACCTTC.

The chain uses TRBV5-6 and TRBJ2-7; no definite D call. Per the germline V gene, CDR1 is SGHDT and CDR2 is YYEEEE. Trimming cost V 1 base and J 0 bases, with 5 bases left between them. The CDR3 contains 13 residues. CDR3 amino acids: CASSLSPSYEQYF. Here the CDR3 DNA reads TGTGCCAGCAGCTTGTCTCCCTCCTACGAGCAGTACTTC.

The chain couples TRBV7-2 to TRBJ2-3, with 9 bases fitting TRBD2. Germline lookup yields CDR1 SGHTA and CDR2 FQGNSA. The CDR3 is 16 residues long. Germline trimming cut 6 bases from V and 3 bases from J; bases unmatched to any gene: 10. This CDR3 reads CASSLSFSGGTDTQYF. The CDR3 nucleotides read TGTGCCAGCAGTCTTAGCTTTAGCGGGGGTACAGATACGCAGTATTTT. The full variable domain, rest sourced from reference TRBV7-2 and TRBJ2-3, is GAGVSQSPSNKVTEKGKDVELRCDPISGHTALYWYRQSLGQGLEFLIYFQGNSAPDKSGLPSDRFSAERTGGSVSTLTIQRTQQEDSAVYLCASSLSFSGGTDTQYFGPGTRLTVL.

This clone has a handful of counts. The V gene is TRBV14, the J gene TRBJ1-1, with D unresolved. V lost 6 bases, J lost 4 bases, and 6 bases lay in between. The germline V gene has CDR1 SGHDN and CDR2 FVKESK. The length of the CDR3 is 11 residues. The CDR3 is CASSLFTEAFF. CDR3 DNA sequence: TGTGCCAGCAGTTTATTCACTGAAGCTTTCTTT.